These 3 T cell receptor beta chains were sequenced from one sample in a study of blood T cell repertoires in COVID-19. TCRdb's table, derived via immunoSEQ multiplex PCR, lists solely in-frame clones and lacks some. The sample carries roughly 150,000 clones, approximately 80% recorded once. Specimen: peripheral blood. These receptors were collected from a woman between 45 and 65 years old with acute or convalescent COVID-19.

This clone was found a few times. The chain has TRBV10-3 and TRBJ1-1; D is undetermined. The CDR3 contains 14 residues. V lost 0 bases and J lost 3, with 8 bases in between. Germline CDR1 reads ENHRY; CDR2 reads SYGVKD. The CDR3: CAISESKADTEAFF. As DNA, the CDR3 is TGTGCCATCAGTGAGTCGAAAGCGGACACTGAAGCTTTCTTT.

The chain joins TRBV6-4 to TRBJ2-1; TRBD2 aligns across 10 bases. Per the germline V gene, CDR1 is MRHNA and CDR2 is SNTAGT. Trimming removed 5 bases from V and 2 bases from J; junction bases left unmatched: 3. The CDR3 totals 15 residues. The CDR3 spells CASSPLAGAYNEQFF. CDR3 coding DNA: TGTGCCAGCAGTCCGCTAGCGGGGGCCTACAATGAGCAGTTCTTC.

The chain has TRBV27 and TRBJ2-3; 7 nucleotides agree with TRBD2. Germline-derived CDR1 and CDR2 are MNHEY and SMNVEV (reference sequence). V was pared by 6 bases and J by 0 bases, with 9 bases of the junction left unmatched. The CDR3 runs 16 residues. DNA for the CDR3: TGTGCCAGCAGCATCAGCGGGAAGTCTAGCACAGATACGCAGTATTTT. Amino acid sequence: CASSISGKSSTDTQYF.